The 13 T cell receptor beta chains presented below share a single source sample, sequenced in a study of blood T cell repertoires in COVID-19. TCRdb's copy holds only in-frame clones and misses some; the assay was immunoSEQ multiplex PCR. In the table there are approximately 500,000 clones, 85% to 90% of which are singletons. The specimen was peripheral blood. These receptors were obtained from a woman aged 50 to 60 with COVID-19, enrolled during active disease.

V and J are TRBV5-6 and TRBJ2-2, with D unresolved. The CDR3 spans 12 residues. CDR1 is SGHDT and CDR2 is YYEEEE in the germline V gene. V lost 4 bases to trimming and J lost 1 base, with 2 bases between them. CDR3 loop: CASSQNTGELFF. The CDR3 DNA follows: TGTGCCAGCAGCCAGAACACCGGGGAGCTGTTTTTT.

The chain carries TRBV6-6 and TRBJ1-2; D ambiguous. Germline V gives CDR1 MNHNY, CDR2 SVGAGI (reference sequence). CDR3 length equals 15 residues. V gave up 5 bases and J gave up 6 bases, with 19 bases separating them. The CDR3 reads CASSPDPTGRDGYTF. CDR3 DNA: TGTGCCAGCAGTCCAGATCCGACGGGTCGGGATGGCTACACCTTC.

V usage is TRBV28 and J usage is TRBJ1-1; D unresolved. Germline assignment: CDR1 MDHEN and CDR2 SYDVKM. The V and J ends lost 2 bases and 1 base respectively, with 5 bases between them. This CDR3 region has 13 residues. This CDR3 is CASSLGRNTEAFF. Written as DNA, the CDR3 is TGTGCCAGCAGTTTAGGCAGGAACACTGAAGCTTTCTTT.

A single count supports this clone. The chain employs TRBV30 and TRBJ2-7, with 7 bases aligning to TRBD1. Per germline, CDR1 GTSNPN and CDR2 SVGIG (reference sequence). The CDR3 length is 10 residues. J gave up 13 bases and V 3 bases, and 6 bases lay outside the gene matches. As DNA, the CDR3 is TGTGCCTGGAGCCGGGACAGCCCCTACTTC. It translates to CAWSRDSPYF.

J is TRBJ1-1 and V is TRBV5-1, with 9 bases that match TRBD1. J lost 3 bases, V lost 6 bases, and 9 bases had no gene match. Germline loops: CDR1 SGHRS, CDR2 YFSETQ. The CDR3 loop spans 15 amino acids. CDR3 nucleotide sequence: TGCGCCAGCACCCTGGGGAGGGACAGGGACACTGAAGCTTTCTTT. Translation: CASTLGRDRDTEAFF.

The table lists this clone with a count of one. This CDR3 is CASSPYSGQGTEAFF. In nucleotides, the CDR3 is TGTGCCAGCAGTCCTTACTCGGGACAGGGAACTGAAGCTTTCTTT. The rearrangement links TRBV25-1 to TRBJ1-1, with 9 nucleotides matching TRBD1. V gave up 5 bases and J gave up 5 bases; unmatched junction bases: 9. The CDR3 extends over 15 amino acids. Germline values: CDR1 MGHDK, CDR2 SYGVNS. Full variable domain (remainder filled in from reference TRBV25-1 and TRBJ1-1): EADIYQTPRYLVIGTGKKITLECSQTMGHDKMYWYQQDPGMELHLIHYSYGVNSTEKGDLSSESTVSRIRTEHFPLTLESARPSHTSQYLCASSPYSGQGTEAFFGQGTRLTVV.

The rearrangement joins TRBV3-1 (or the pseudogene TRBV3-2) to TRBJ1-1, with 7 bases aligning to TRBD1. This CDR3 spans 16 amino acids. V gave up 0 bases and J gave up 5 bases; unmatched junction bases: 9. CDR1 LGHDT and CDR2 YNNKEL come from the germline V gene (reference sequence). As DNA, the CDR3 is TGTGCCAGCAGCCAAGATCCCCAGACAGGGCGGACTGAAGCTTTCTTT. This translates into CASSQDPQTGRTEAFF.

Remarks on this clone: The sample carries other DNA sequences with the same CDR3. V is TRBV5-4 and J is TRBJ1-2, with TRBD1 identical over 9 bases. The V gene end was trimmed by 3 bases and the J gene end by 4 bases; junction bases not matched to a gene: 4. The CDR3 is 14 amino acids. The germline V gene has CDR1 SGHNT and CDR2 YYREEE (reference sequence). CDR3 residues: CASSSRDRVYGYTF. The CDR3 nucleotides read TGTGCCAGCAGCTCCCGGGACAGGGTCTATGGCTACACCTTC.

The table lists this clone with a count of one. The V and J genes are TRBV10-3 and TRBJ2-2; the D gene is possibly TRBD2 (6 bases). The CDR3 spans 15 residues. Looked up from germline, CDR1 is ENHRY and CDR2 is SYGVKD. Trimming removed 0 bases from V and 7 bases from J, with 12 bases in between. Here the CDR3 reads CAISESARGNGELFF. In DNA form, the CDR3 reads TGTGCCATCAGTGAGTCGGCACGGGGGAACGGGGAGCTGTTTTTT.

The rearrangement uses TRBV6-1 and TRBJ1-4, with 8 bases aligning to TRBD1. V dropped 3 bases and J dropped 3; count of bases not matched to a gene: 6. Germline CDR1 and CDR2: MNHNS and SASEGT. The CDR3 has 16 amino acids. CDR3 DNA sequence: TGTGCCAGCAGTGAGGACAGGGTCGGAGCTAATGAAAAACTGTTTTTT. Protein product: CASSEDRVGANEKLFF.

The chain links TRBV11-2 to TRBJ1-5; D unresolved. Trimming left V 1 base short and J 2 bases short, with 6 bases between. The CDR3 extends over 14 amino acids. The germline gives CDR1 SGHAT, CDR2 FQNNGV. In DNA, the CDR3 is TGTGCCAGCAGCTTAGCTTCCGGCAATCAGCCCCAGCATTTT. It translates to CASSLASGNQPQHF.

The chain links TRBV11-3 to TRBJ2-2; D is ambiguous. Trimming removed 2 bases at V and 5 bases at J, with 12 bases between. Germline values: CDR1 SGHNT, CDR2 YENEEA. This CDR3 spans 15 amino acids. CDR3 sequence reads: CASSLSSVGTGELFF. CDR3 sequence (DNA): TGTGCCAGCAGCTTATCGTCAGTCGGGACCGGGGAGCTGTTTTTT.

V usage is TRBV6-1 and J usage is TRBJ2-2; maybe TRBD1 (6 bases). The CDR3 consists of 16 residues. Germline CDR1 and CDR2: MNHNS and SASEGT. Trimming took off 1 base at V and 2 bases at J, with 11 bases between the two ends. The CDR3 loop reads CASSEVQGRNTGELFF. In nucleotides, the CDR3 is TGTGCCAGCAGTGAAGTTCAGGGGAGAAACACCGGGGAGCTGTTTTTT.